The rows below give T cell receptor beta chains drawn from one sample of a study of shared clonotypes between healthy human individuals. Clones were sequenced by immunoSEQ multiplex PCR, and TCRdb holds only the in-frame ones, with some missing. The table lists over a million clones, around 74% of them singletons. Sequencing was done on a sample of memory CD4+ T cells sorted from blood. These receptors all come from a man aged 18 to 30 in good health. Each CDR3 is given with its conserved first and last residue. The D gene is left open where the match is weak. Some rows have no size entry. The others give once, few or many, or a class for an expanded clone.

v_gene: TRBV18; d_gene: .; abundance: .; j_gene: TRBJ1-5; CDR3nt: TGTGCCAGCTCACCTTCAGATAGCAATCAGCCCCAGCATTTT; CDR3aa: CASSPSDSNQPQHF
v_gene: TRBV15; d_gene: .; abundance: once; j_gene: TRBJ2-1; CDR3nt: TGTGCCACCAGCAGAGACTCTGAGCAGTTCTTC; CDR3aa: CATSRDSEQFF
v_gene: TRBV10-3; d_gene: .; abundance: .; j_gene: TRBJ2-7; CDR3nt: TGTGCCATCAGCCAATCTTCTTCCTACGAGCAGTACTTC; CDR3aa: CAISQSSSYEQYF
v_gene: TRBV30; d_gene: .; abundance: .; j_gene: TRBJ2-3; CDR3nt: TGTGCCTGGAGTAGGGGGGGGAGCCAAGGGTCTGGTACGCAGTATTTT; CDR3aa: CAWSRGGSQGSGTQYF
v_gene: TRBV10-3; d_gene: .; abundance: .; j_gene: TRBJ2-3; CDR3nt: TGTGCCATCAGTGAGCTGGACCTGGATACGCAGTATTTT; CDR3aa: CAISELDLDTQYF
v_gene: TRBV9; d_gene: .; abundance: .; j_gene: TRBJ2-3; CDR3nt: TGTGCCAGCAGCGTAGGTGGGACCCTCACAGATACGCAGTATTTT; CDR3aa: CASSVGGTLTDTQYF
v_gene: TRBV11-2; d_gene: .; abundance: .; j_gene: TRBJ2-3; CDR3nt: TGTGCCAGCAGCTTTGAGGGTTTGGCAGATACGCAGTATTTT; CDR3aa: CASSFEGLADTQYF
v_gene: TRBV5-4; d_gene: TRBD1; abundance: .; j_gene: TRBJ2-6; CDR3nt: TGTGCCAGCAGCTTGAAGGGGGCCGGGGCCAACGTCCTGACTTTC; CDR3aa: CASSLKGAGANVLTF
v_gene: TRBV5-1; d_gene: TRBD2; abundance: .; j_gene: TRBJ2-2; CDR3nt: TGCGCCAGCAGCTTGACTAGCGGGAGGCCTGGGGAGCTGTTTTTT; CDR3aa: CASSLTSGRPGELFF
v_gene: TRBV6-5; d_gene: .; abundance: .; j_gene: TRBJ1-3; CDR3nt: TGTGCCAGCAGACCTAGTCCCGGGACTTTAAACACCATATATTTT; CDR3aa: CASRPSPGTLNTIYF
v_gene: TRBV27; d_gene: TRBD1; abundance: .; j_gene: TRBJ1-1; CDR3nt: TGTGCCAGCAGTTCCTACAGGGGGGATGAAGCTTTCTTT; CDR3aa: CASSSYRGDEAFF
v_gene: TRBV9; d_gene: TRBD1; abundance: .; j_gene: TRBJ2-1; CDR3nt: TGTGCCAGCAGCGTATCGGGACAGGGGAACAATGAGCAGTTCTTC; CDR3aa: CASSVSGQGNNEQFF
v_gene: TRBV5-6; d_gene: TRBD1; abundance: .; j_gene: TRBJ2-7; CDR3nt: TGTGCCAGCAGCCCCAGGACAGGGAAGAGCCACGAGCAGTACTTC; CDR3aa: CASSPRTGKSHEQYF
v_gene: TRBV5-4; d_gene: .; abundance: .; j_gene: TRBJ1-1; CDR3nt: TGTGCCAGCAGCTTGGCGACCCTGACCGAAGCTTTCTTT; CDR3aa: CASSLATLTEAFF
v_gene: TRBV7-2; d_gene: TRBD1; abundance: .; j_gene: TRBJ1-2; CDR3nt: TGTGCCAGCAGCCGACAGGGGGCTTATGGCTACACCTTC; CDR3aa: CASSRQGAYGYTF